A single sample is the source of the 10 T cell receptor beta chains below, sequenced in a study of blood T cell repertoires in COVID-19. Here immunoSEQ multiplex PCR was the method, and the copy in TCRdb shows in-frame clones only, minus some. This table holds about 160,000 clones, 70% to 80% found once. The sample was peripheral blood. All receptors come from a man aged 55 to 70 with acute or convalescent COVID-19.

The V gene is TRBV18, the J gene TRBJ2-4, with a weak D call TRBD2 (6 bases). The V end lost 4 bases, the J end lost 0 bases, and 13 bases lay between the germline ends. In germline, CDR1 is KGHSH, CDR2 LQKENI. This CDR3 comprises 16 residues. CDR3 residues: CASSHGTPLAKNIQYF. For the CDR3, the DNA is TGTGCCAGCTCACACGGGACTCCCCTAGCCAAAAACATTCAGTACTTC.

The chain uses TRBV30 and TRBJ2-4; D unclear. CDR3 length equals 16 residues. Germline V gene lookup returns CDR1 GTSNPN and CDR2 SVGIG (reference sequence). Deletions cut 0 bases from V and 0 bases from J, with 12 bases between. CDR3 in amino acids: CAWSVLGRLAKNIQYF. CDR3 coding DNA: TGTGCCTGGAGTGTACTGGGCAGGCTAGCCAAAAACATTCAGTACTTC.

The chain joins TRBV10-2 to TRBJ1-1; D is undetermined. The germline V gene encodes CDR1 WSHSY and CDR2 SAAADI. Trimming cost V 2 bases and J 0 bases, with 7 bases left between them. CDR3 size: 14 residues. The CDR3 DNA follows: TGCGCCAGCAGTGAGGGGCAGTTGAACACTGAAGCTTTCTTT. The encoded protein is CASSEGQLNTEAFF.

CDR3 sequence reads: CASSLRTGPSGNTIYF. CDR3 nucleotides: TGTGCCAGTAGTCTAAGGACAGGACCCTCTGGAAACACCATATATTTT. V usage is TRBV19 and J usage is TRBJ1-3, with 7 bases fitting TRBD1. Germline V gene data show CDR1 as LNHDA and CDR2 as SQIVND (reference sequence). This CDR3 is 16 amino acids long. V was clipped by 5 bases and J by 0 bases; unmatched bases: 7.

The J gene is TRBJ2-3, the V gene TRBV19; the match to TRBD1 covers 8 bases. The length of the CDR3 is 16 residues. Looked up from germline, CDR1 is LNHDA and CDR2 is SQIVND (reference sequence). Trimming removed 1 base from V and 3 bases from J; junction bases left unmatched: 6. The CDR3 bases are TGTGCCAGTAGTATAGGTAGGACAGGGAGGACAGATACGCAGTATTTT. Translating it yields CASSIGRTGRTDTQYF.

DNA for the CDR3: TGTGCCATCAGTGATTCGACAGGGGTCACCTACGAGCAGTACTTC. This codes for CAISDSTGVTYEQYF. The gene calls are TRBV10-3 and TRBJ2-7; 8 bases align to TRBD1. This CDR3 spans 15 amino acids. V shed 3 bases, J shed 2 bases, and the junction held 6 bases outside the gene matches. Germline lookup yields CDR1 ENHRY and CDR2 SYGVKD.

V is TRBV6-5 and J is TRBJ2-7; 8 nucleotides agree with TRBD1. CDR1 is MNHEY, CDR2 SVGAGI, per germline. Losses at the gene ends were 5 bases for V and 2 bases for J; bases not matched to a gene: 2. The CDR3 has 13 residues. The CDR3 region has the DNA TGTGCCAGCAGTCGGACAGGGCCCTACGAGCAGTACTTC. Its protein is CASSRTGPYEQYF.

CDR3 bases: TGTGCCAGCAGTCCCGAGGGAGAAAAACTGTTTTTT. Its translation is CASSPEGEKLFF. J is TRBJ1-4 and V is TRBV6-5, with D hard to call. The CDR3 totals 12 residues. Per germline, CDR1 MNHEY and CDR2 SVGAGI. Between the trimmed V and J ends, which lost 5 bases and 8 bases, there was a span of 9 bases.

The chain's CDR3 is CASRISRDSRSYGYTF. The CDR3 DNA reads TGCGCCAGCAGAATCTCCCGGGACAGCAGATCCTATGGCTACACCTTC. This chain uses TRBV10-2 with TRBJ1-2; 7 positions match TRBD1. V was pared by 6 bases and J by 4 bases, with 14 bases of the junction left unmatched. The germline CDR1 and CDR2 sequences are WSHSY and SAAADI. CDR3 size: 16 residues.

Remarks on this clone: A much bigger clone sits one base away, suggesting this may be a read error. This sequence joins TRBV11-2 and TRBJ1-2; TRBD1 agrees at 9 bases. The V segment lost 5 bases and the J segment 2 bases; nucleotides outside the gene matches: 3. Per germline, CDR1 SGHAT and CDR2 FQNNGV. The CDR3 contains 14 residues. CDR3 coding DNA: TGTGCCAGCAGCCGACAGGGGGGAAACTATGGCTACACCTTC. Translating gives CASSRQGGNYGYTF.